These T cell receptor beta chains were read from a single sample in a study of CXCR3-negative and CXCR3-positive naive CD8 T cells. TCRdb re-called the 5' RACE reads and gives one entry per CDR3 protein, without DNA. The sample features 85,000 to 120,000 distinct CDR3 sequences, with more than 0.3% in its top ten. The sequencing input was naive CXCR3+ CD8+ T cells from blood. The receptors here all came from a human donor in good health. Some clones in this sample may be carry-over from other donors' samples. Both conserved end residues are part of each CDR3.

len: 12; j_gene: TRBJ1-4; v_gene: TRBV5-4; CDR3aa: CASSLDGAELFF
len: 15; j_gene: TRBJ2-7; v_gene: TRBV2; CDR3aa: CASTVRQGGSYEQYF
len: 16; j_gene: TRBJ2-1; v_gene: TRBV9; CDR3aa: CASSVAGTSHHNEQFF
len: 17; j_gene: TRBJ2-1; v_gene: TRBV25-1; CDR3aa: CASSGGGQPDSYNEQFF
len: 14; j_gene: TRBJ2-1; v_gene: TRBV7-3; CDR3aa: CASSLIGGDNEQFF
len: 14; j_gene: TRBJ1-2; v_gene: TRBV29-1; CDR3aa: CSVEDAGDRSGYTF
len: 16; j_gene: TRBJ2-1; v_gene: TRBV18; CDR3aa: CASSPPVSGVMNEQFF
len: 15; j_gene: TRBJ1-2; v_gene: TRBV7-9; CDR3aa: CASSSLQGISYGYTF
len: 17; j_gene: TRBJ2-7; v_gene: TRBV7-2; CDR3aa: CASSLVTTGVDSYEQYF
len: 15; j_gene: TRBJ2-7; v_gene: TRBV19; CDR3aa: CASSIIAGASYEQYF
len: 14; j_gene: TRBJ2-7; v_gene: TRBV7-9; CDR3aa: CASSPQGDYYEQYF
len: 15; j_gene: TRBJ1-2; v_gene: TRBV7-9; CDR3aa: CASSSSRERADGYTF
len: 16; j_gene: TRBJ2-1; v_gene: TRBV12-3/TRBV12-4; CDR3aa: CASSQTSDQTNNEQFF
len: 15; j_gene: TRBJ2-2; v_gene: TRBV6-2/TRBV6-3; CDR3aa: CASDEGQTNTGELFF
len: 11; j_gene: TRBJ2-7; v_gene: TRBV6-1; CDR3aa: CASSTGWEQYF
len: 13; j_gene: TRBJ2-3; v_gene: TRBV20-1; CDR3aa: CSARDRVTDTQYF
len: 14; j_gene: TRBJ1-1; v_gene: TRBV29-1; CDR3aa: CSVADRGSNTEALF
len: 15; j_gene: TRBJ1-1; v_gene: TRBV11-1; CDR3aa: CASTPWTGRNTEAFF
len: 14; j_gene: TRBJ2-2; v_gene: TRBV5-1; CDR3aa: CASTPARNTGELLF
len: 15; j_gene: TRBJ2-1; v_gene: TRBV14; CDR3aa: CASSQERAGGNEQFF
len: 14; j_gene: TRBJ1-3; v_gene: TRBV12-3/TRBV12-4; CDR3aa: CASSYYREPNTIYF
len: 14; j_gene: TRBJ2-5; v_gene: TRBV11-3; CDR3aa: CASSHRSSRETQYF
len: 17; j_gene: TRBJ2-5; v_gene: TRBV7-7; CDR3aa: CASSLSPTQGVVETQYF
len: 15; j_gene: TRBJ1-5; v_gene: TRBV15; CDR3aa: CATSPSRGSNQPQHF
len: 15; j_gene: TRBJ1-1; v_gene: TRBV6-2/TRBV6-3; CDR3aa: CASSPRAELNTEAFF
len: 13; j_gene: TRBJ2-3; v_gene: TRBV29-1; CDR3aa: CSAGTYSTDTQYF
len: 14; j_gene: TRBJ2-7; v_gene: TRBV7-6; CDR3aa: CASSWAGGSYEQYF
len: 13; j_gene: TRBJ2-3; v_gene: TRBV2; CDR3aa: CAGRGADTATQYF
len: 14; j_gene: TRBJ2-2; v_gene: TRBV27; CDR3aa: CASSLLPNTGELFF
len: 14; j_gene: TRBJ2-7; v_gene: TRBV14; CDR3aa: CASSQWGASYEQYF
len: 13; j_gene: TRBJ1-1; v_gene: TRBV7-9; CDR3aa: CASSPADDTEAFF
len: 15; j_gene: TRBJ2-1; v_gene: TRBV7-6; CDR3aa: CASSQAISSYNEQFF
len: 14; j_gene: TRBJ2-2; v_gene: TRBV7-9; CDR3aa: CASSSPLNTGELFF
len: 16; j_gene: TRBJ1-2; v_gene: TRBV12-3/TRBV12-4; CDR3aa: CASSSKRDRGEYGYTF
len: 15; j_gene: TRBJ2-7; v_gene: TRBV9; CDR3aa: CASSVAPGPSYEQYF
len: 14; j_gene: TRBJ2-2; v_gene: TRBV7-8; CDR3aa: CASRSGGRTGELFF
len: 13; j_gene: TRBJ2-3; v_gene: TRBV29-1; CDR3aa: CSVVLSSTDTQYF
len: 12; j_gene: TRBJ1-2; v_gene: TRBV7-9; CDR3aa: CASGAQGRGYTF
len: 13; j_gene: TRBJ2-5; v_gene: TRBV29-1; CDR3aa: CSGGSPLQETQYF
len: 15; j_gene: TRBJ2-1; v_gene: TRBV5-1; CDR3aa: CASSQDRGFIGEQFF
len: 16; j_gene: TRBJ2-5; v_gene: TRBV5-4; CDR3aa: CASSLVVAGTEETQYF
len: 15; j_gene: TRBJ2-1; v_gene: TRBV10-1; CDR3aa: CASSDPLSSYNEQFF
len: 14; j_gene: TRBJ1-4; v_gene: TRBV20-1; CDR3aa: CSAPEGLVNEKLFF
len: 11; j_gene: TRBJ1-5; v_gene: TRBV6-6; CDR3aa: CAAGLGQPQHF
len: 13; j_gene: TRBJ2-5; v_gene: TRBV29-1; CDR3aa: CSVEEQGQETQYF
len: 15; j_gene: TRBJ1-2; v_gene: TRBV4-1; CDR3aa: CASSQESGGSYGYTF
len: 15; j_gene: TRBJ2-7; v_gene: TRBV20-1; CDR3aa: CSARDPPGGSYEQYF
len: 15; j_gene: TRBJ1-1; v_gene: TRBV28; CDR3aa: CASSFAGQGRTEAFF
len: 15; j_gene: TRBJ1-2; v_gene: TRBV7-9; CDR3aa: CASSLEDAAGYGYTF
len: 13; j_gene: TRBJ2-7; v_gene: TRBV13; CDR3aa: CASSRDRPYEQYF
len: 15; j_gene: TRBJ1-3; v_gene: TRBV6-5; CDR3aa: CASSYSRDSGNTIYF
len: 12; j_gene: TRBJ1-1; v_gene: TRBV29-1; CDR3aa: CSGFTGNTEAFF
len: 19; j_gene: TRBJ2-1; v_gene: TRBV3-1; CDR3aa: CASSQDRLAGGMSYNEQFF
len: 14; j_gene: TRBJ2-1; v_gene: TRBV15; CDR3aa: CATSAGRGPNEQFF
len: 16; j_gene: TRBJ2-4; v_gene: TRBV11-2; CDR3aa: CASSSAHHQAKNIQYF